Sequencing of this TCR beta chain was carried out in a study of blood T cell repertoires in COVID-19 (dated by TCRdb to the early 2020s). Regarding the complete study: Samples covering the acute and convalescent phases of COVID-19 were provided by collaborators in the United States, Italy and Spain. The prospective study material was composed of cDNA or gDNA derived from T cells, B-cell-depleted T cells, or PBMCs. The dataset comprised deeply sampled blood TCRbeta repertoires from subjects exposed to, actively infected with, or recovered from COVID-19. The repertoires were released in a freely available public database intended as a resource for research on the immune response to SARS-CoV-2. Samples were obtained from the ongoing ImmuneRACE study (first 160 participants) and from roughly 1,300 subjects provided by 6 global collaborators. The sample metadata nearly always contained a de-identified subject ID, COVID-19 status, age in years and sex. Where HLA class I and class II types were available, the types were taken from metadata supplied by the sample provider, not from assay-based typing. Here is what the overall study found, with its caveats: Clinical and demographic metadata were provided uncurated, with the amount varying by source and participant.

TCRbeta CDR3 regions were amplified from genomic DNA by means of the immunoSEQ Assay, a bias-controlled multiplex PCR. In the source study's methods: The number of nucleated cells in each sample was estimated by amplification of reference gene primers within the assay. To quantify the absolute abundance of each unique TCRbeta CDR3 rearrangement, sequence reads were collapsed and filtered. For each sample, productive Simpson clonality was calculated as the square root of Simpson's diversity index over productive rearrangements. In its TCRdb copy, this immuneACCESS table keeps in-frame sequences only and misses some clones. Where compared with another copy, unresolved V genes explain less than half of these, and the others have no known cause. V and J calls and clone size are those listed in that table; D and trimming were worked out from the DNA. Present in this sample are roughly 11,000 clones, approximately 74% of which were seen just once. The top ten clonotypes cover less than 7.5% of the sample.

As concerns this clone: The clone's antigen remains unknown. No per-base quality is available; no much larger clone lies one base away.

Here V drops 8 bases and J drops 0 bases, and the junction holds 4 bases not matched to any gene. CDR1 and CDR2 are drawn from the germline V gene: ENHRY, SYGVKD. The CDR3 runs 14 residues from the cysteine to the phenylalanine. CDR3 DNA is the only sequence kept; it has 42 bases, read in frame from the first base. One collaborating source in Seattle enrolled patients while the patients were actively infected and followed the patients over time throughout the course of disease. The collaborating institutions used their own protocols to collect whole blood in K2EDTA tubes. For TCRbeta analysis, collaborator samples were shipped as frozen whole blood, as isolated PBMCs, or as DNA extracted from either sample type.

Sequencing was performed on peripheral blood. The receptor comes from a man in his sixties with COVID-19, enrolled during active disease. Here the chain combines TRBV10-3 and TRBJ2-3; 8 central bases correspond to TRBD2. The DNA sequence follows: TGTGCCATCGCGGCTAGCGGGAGCACAGATACGCAGTATTTT. Translation gives CAIAASGSTDTQYF.